This T cell receptor (beta chain) was identified during a study of OX40 agonist ivuxolimab in advanced cancers. The germline gives CDR1 SNHLY, CDR2 FYNNEI. This CDR3 is built from 12 residues. V shed 7 bases and J 3 bases; nucleotides not matched to a gene: 2. Assay used: immunoSEQ multiplex PCR; TCRdb lists only in-frame clones, some missing. The profile covers some 67,000 clones, with around 84% appearing a single time and roughly 0.89% taken by the ten largest. The chain joins TRBV2 to TRBJ2-5; 7 bases fit TRBD1. The sample in question was CD4+ or CD8+ T cells sorted from blood, obtained in a trial of the OX40 agonist ivuxolimab. This receptor was obtained from an adult with an advanced solid tumor such as melanoma, head and neck, liver or kidney cancer. CDR3 nucleotide sequence: TGTGCCAGCAATACAGGGGAAGAGACCCAGTACTTC. Its translation is CASNTGEETQYF. Full variable domain (remainder filled in from reference TRBV2 and TRBJ2-5): EPEVTQTPSHQVTQMGQEVILRCVPISNHLYFYWYRQILGQKVEFLVSFYNNEISEKSEIFDDQFSVERPDGSNFTLKIRSTKLEDSAMYFCASNTGEETQYFGPGTRLLVL.